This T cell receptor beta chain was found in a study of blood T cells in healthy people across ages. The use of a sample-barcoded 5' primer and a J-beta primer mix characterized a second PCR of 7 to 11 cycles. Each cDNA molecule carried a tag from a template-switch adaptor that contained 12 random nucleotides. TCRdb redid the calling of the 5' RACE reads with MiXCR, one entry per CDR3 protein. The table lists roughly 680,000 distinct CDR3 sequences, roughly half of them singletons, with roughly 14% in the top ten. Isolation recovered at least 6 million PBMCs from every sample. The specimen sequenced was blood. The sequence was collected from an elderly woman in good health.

CDR3 DNA sequence: TGTGCCAGCAGCCCCTTCGACAGGGCGGACACTGAAGCTTTCTTT. It specifies CASSPFDRADTEAFF. The chain uses TRBV4-2 and TRBJ1-1, with 7 bases aligning to TRBD1. The CDR3 is 15 amino acids. Trimming at V came to 4 bases and at J to 3 bases, leaving 8 bases not matched to a gene. Per the germline V gene, CDR1 is LGHNA and CDR2 is YNFKEQ.